A selection of T cell receptor beta chains follows, all from one sample in a study of identical twins. From the 5' RACE reads, TCRdb called clonotypes with MiXCR, one entry per CDR3 protein. The sample lists about 450,000 distinct CDR3 sequences; around 18% were seen once. Sequencing used naive T cells sorted from blood. The receptors come from a man aged 50 to 59 in good health. Both conserved end residues are part of each CDR3. D genes are given only for firm matches. Where a row states a size, it is once, few, many or the class of an expanded clone; other rows omit it.

abundance,v_gene,d_gene,j_gene,CDR3aa,CDR3nt
-,TRBV7-9,-,TRBJ2-2,CASSLAPRLPTGELFF,TGTGCCAGCAGCTTAGCGCCAAGACTTCCCACCGGGGAGCTGTTTTTT
-,TRBV12-3/TRBV12-4,-,TRBJ1-5,CASSLSGFGAQHF,TGTGCCAGCAGTCTGTCAGGGTTTGGGGCCCAGCATTTT
few,TRBV20-1,-,TRBJ2-3,CSASPGGTDTQYF,TGCAGTGCTAGCCCAGGGGGCACAGATACGCAGTATTTT
many,TRBV27,-,TRBJ1-1,CASRPGAGKAFF,TGTGCCAGCAGGCCAGGGGCGGGGAAAGCTTTCTTT
few,TRBV20-1,TRBD2,TRBJ2-1,CRAGTSGGRQFF,TGCAGAGCCGGGACTAGCGGAGGCCGGCAGTTCTTC
many,TRBV20-1,-,TRBJ2-7,CSAEHGQSYEQYF,TGCAGTGCTGAACATGGACAATCCTACGAGCAGTACTTC
few,TRBV7-9,-,TRBJ1-6,CASSSHDPPNSPLHF,TGTGCCAGCAGCTCGCACGACCCCCCAAATTCACCCCTCCACTTT
-,TRBV30,-,TRBJ2-3,CAWSVRGGADTQYF,TGTGCCTGGAGTGTACGCGGAGGGGCAGATACGCAGTATTTT
few,TRBV20-1,-,TRBJ2-3,CSASGTVITDTQYF,TGCAGTGCCTCAGGTACCGTCATCACAGATACGCAGTATTTT
many,TRBV5-1,-,TRBJ2-1,CASSSGPPSREQFF,TGCGCCAGCAGCTCCGGACCCCCCTCGCGGGAGCAGTTCTTC
few,TRBV20-1,TRBD1,TRBJ1-2,CSARDYLPGQGNYGYTF,TGCAGTGCTAGAGATTATCTTCCGGGACAGGGGAACTATGGCTACACCTTC
many,TRBV6-5,-,TRBJ2-1,CASSHGTALAYNEQFF,TGTGCCAGCAGTCACGGGACCGCACTAGCCTACAATGAGCAGTTCTTC
-,TRBV10-3,-,TRBJ2-7,CAISEFYEQSF,TGTGCCATCAGTGAGTTCTACGAGCAGTCCTTC
few,TRBV20-1,TRBD2,TRBJ2-2,CSARDKSSGNTGELFF,TGCAGTGCTAGAGATAAGTCTAGCGGGAACACCGGGGAGCTGTTTTTT
few,TRBV20-1,-,TRBJ1-2,CSARDRVQSSYTF,TGCAGTGCTAGAGATCGGGTCCAAAGTAGCTACACCTTC
few,TRBV25-1,-,TRBJ1-6,CASSEWEVSTESSYNSPLHF,TGTGCCAGCAGTGAATGGGAGGTTTCGACCGAGAGCTCCTATAATTCACCCCTCCACTTT
few,TRBV7-2,TRBD2,TRBJ2-1,CASSLLAGGLGEQFF,TGTGCCAGCAGCTTACTAGCGGGAGGGCTGGGTGAGCAGTTCTTC
-,TRBV20-1,-,TRBJ2-3,CSARVPAGRQYF,TGCAGTGCTAGAGTACCGGCTGGACGGCAGTATTTT
many,TRBV10-2,TRBD1,TRBJ2-3,CASSERDRAPSDTQYF,TGCGCCAGCAGCGAAAGGGACAGGGCACCCTCAGATACGCAGTATTTT
few,TRBV4-2,-,TRBJ2-7,CASSQDVRERYEQYF,TGTGCCAGCAGCCAAGATGTCCGGGAGAGGTACGAGCAGTACTTC
-,TRBV5-6,-,TRBJ2-7,CASSSDSTYEQYF,TGTGCCAGCAGCTCAGACAGCACCTACGAGCAGTACTTC
many,TRBV6-5,-,TRBJ2-7,CASSYSTGRSYEQYF,TGTGCCAGCAGTTACTCGACGGGCAGATCCTACGAGCAGTACTTC
-,TRBV7-2,-,TRBJ2-3,CASSSTRGGGTDTQYF,TGTGCCAGCAGCTCCACTAGGGGGGGGGGTACAGATACGCAGTATTTT
many,TRBV12-3/TRBV12-4,TRBD2,TRBJ2-5,CASSTRGGRETQYF,TGTGCCAGCAGTACCCGGGGGGGCAGGGAGACCCAGTACTTC
few,TRBV25-1,-,TRBJ2-3,CASSELRSGVGDTQYF,TGTGCCAGCAGTGAATTAAGGTCAGGGGTTGGGGATACGCAGTATTTT
-,TRBV18,-,TRBJ1-2,CASSLEDYGYTF,TGTGCCAGCTCACTTGAGGACTATGGCTACACCTTC